Below are 32 T cell receptor beta chains sequenced from a single sample in a study of blood T cells in healthy people across ages. A J-beta primer mix and a sample-barcoded 5' primer were used in a second PCR of roughly 7 to 12 cycles. One entry per CDR3 protein, called by TCRdb with MiXCR from the 5' RACE reads. The sample yields under 2 million distinct CDR3 sequences, roughly 32% seen once. Sequenced input: blood. These receptors originate from a woman aged 30 to 39 in good health.

The table lists this clonotype with a count of one. The chain joins TRBV4-2 to TRBJ1-5; 8 bases line up with TRBD1. V trimming: 2 bases; J trimming: 5 bases; junction bases outside the gene matches: 5. The CDR3 extends over 15 amino acids. Germline loops: CDR1 LGHNA, CDR2 YNFKEQ. The CDR3 here is CASSQSDREDQPQHF. The CDR3 coding sequence is TGTGCCAGCAGCCAATCGGACAGGGAGGATCAGCCCCAGCATTTT.

This clonotype has a handful of counts. The chain carries TRBV6-2 or TRBV6-3 and TRBJ2-7, with 9 bases that match TRBD2. Trimming at V came to 0 bases and at J to 3 bases, leaving 6 bases not matched to a gene. There are 16 residues in the CDR3. Germline V gene lookup returns CDR1 MNHEY and CDR2 SVGEGT. CDR3 amino acids: CASSYSGSSGVYEQYF. CDR3 nucleotides: TGTGCCAGCAGTTACTCGGGGTCTAGCGGGGTCTACGAGCAGTACTTC.

DNA for the CDR3: TGTGCCAGCAGACCAGGCCGGAGGACTGAAGCTTTCTTT. This encodes CASRPGRRTEAFF. This chain links TRBV2 with TRBJ1-1, with D unresolved. Trimming removed 6 bases from V and 5 bases from J, with 13 bases in between. The CDR3 has 13 amino acids. Germline CDR1 and CDR2: SNHLY and FYNNEI. Full variable domain (remainder filled in from reference TRBV2 and TRBJ1-1): EPEVTQTPSHQVTQMGQEVILRCVPISNHLYFYWYRQILGQKVEFLVSFYNNEISEKSEIFDDQFSVERPDGSNFTLKIRSTKLEDSAMYFCASRPGRRTEAFFGQGTRLTVV.

The J gene is TRBJ2-3, the V gene TRBV12-3 or TRBV12-4, with D possibly TRBD1 on 5 matching bases. V was clipped by 6 bases and J by 5 bases, with 15 bases between them. CDR3 length: 14 residues. Here the CDR3 reads CASSLHQGRDTQYF. CDR3 bases: TGTGCCAGCAGCCTCCATCAGGGCAGAGATACGCAGTATTTT.

This chain connects TRBV9 to TRBJ2-2; 7 bases match TRBD2. This CDR3 region has 13 residues. Germline V CDR1 and CDR2: SGDLS, YYNGEE. Losses at the gene ends were 7 bases for V and 0 bases for J; bases not matched to a gene: 0. In nucleotides, the CDR3 is TGTGCCAGCGGGGGGGCGAACACCGGGGAGCTGTTTTTT. As protein: CASGGANTGELFF. Supplemented by reference TRBV9 and TRBJ2-2, the full variable domain reads DSGVTQTPKHLITATGQRVTLRCSPRSGDLSVYWYQQSLDQGLQFLIQYYNGEERAKGNILERFSAQQFPDLHSELNLSSLELGDSALYFCASGGANTGELFFGEGSRLTVL.

V gene TRBV7-6 combines with J gene TRBJ1-2; possibly TRBD1 for D (6 bases). Germline CDR1 and CDR2: SGHVS and FNYEAQ. V lost 2 bases, J lost 6 bases, and 10 bases lay in between. The CDR3 consists of 13 residues. The CDR3 nucleotides read TGTGCCAGCAGCTTAAACAGGGACCATGGCTACACCTTC. Protein product: CASSLNRDHGYTF.

This clonotype has a handful of counts. The chain links TRBV4-1 to TRBJ2-1; a weak D match, TRBD1 (5 bases). CDR3 size: 16 residues. The V end was cut by 4 bases, the J end by 3 bases, with 16 bases between. Germline lookup yields CDR1 MGHRA and CDR2 YSYEKL. In DNA, the CDR3 is TGCGCCAGCAGCCGTACGACGTCAGGGCTCTACAATGAGCAGTTCTTC. Protein product: CASSRTTSGLYNEQFF.

The chain combines TRBV13 with TRBJ2-2, with D maybe TRBD2 (5 bases). The ends were cut back, 6 bases at V and 6 bases at J, with 17 bases in the middle. Per germline, CDR1 PRHDT and CDR2 FYEKMQ (reference sequence). This CDR3 has 15 amino acids. Here the CDR3 DNA reads TGTGCCAGCAGTCAAGGCCTCGGAGGTCCCGGGGAGCTGTTTTTT. This codes for CASSQGLGGPGELFF.

This clonotype showed up just a few times. The chain employs TRBV20-1 and TRBJ1-1; no reliable D call. The V and J ends lost 3 bases and 4 bases respectively, with 15 bases between them. The CDR3 is 14 amino acids. In germline, CDR1 is DFQATT, CDR2 SNEGSKA (reference sequence). CDR3 in amino acids: CSARPGRFSTEAFF. The CDR3 DNA is TGCAGTGCTAGGCCCGGGCGGTTTTCCACTGAAGCTTTCTTT.

The CDR3 DNA follows: TGTGCCAGCAGCCTTAGCTCGGGGGGCACCGAGGGAGAGACCCAGTACTTC. Translation gives CASSLSSGGTEGETQYF. The V gene is TRBV7-9, the J gene TRBJ2-5; D may be TRBD2 (7 bases). The CDR3 has 17 amino acids. Trimming stripped 5 bases from V and 4 bases from J, with 23 bases between. Looked up from germline, CDR1 is SEHNR and CDR2 is FQNEAQ (reference sequence).

Only a few counts were recorded for this clonotype. The V and J genes are TRBV6-2 or TRBV6-3 and TRBJ2-1; D is unresolved. Between the trimmed V and J ends, which lost 6 bases and 6 bases, there was a span of 12 bases. Germline V lookup: CDR1 MNHEY, CDR2 SVGEGT. This CDR3 region has 13 residues. The CDR3 loop is CASRSTTGNEQFF. Here the CDR3 DNA reads TGTGCCAGCAGATCCACCACGGGCAATGAGCAGTTCTTC.

The chain has TRBV20-1 and TRBJ2-5; 10 positions match TRBD1. Gene TRBJ2-7 matches the end of the DNA better, so the J call may be wrong. CDR1 is DFQATT, CDR2 SNEGSKA, per germline (reference sequence). This CDR3 spans 15 amino acids. The CDR3 region is CSARYEDRGEGEQYF. The CDR3 DNA reads as TGCAGTGCTAGATATGAGGACAGGGGGGAAGGCGAGCAGTACTTC.

The rearrangement joins TRBV2 to TRBJ2-7, with D perhaps matching TRBD2 (5 bases). Germline V gene data show CDR1 as SNHLY and CDR2 as FYNNEI. CDR3 length: 12 residues. V was shortened by 9 bases and J by 0 bases, with 9 bases between the two germline ends. CDR3 DNA sequence: TGTGCCAGTAACCGGGACTCCTACGAGCAGTACTTC. Translated, it gives CASNRDSYEQYF.

The gene calls are TRBV28 and TRBJ1-1; D remains ambiguous. Trimming left V 7 bases short and J 11 bases short, with 20 bases between. The CDR3 totals 13 residues. From germline, CDR1 is MDHEN and CDR2 SYDVKM. CDR3 sequence: CASTQRRADRAFF. CDR3 in DNA: TGTGCCAGCACCCAGAGAAGAGCCGACCGGGCTTTCTTT.

This clonotype was seen a few times. The chain uses TRBV6-6 and TRBJ1-6; 8 positions agree with TRBD1. Trimming at V came to 11 bases and at J to 4 bases, leaving 7 bases not matched to a gene. CDR1 is MNHNY, CDR2 SVGAGI, per germline (reference sequence). The CDR3 extends over 14 amino acids. CDR3 residues: CAAHRGSYNSPLHF. The DNA of the CDR3 is TGTGCCGCACACAGGGGGTCTTATAATTCACCCCTCCACTTT.

This chain joins TRBV24-1 and TRBJ2-1; no reliable D call. The CDR3 runs to 14 residues. CDR1 and CDR2 (germline): KGHDR, SFDVKD. Trimming stripped 4 bases from V and 3 bases from J, with 9 bases between. CDR3 loop: CATSEDSIYNEQFF. The CDR3 DNA follows: TGTGCCACCAGTGAAGACTCCATCTACAATGAGCAGTTCTTC.

V usage is TRBV2 and J usage is TRBJ1-2, with D maybe TRBD1 (6 bases). Germline assignment: CDR1 SNHLY and CDR2 FYNNEI. The CDR3 is made up of 15 amino acids. V was pared by 8 bases and J by 5 bases, with 21 bases between. Here the CDR3 reads CASEKQGTIRYGYTF. CDR3 nucleotide sequence: TGTGCCAGCGAAAAACAAGGGACAATACGATATGGCTACACCTTC.

This chain uses TRBV6-5 with TRBJ1-5; D remains unclear. V lost 2 bases and J 1 base, leaving 9 bases between the germline ends. The length of the CDR3 is 15 residues. Germline CDR1 reads MNHEY; CDR2 reads SVGAGI. The CDR3 here is CASSYGPGSNQPQHF. CDR3 DNA sequence: TGTGCCAGCAGTTACGGACCGGGAAGCAATCAGCCCCAGCATTTT.

The chain couples TRBV7-9 to TRBJ1-1, with D tentatively TRBD1 (5 bases). V lost 5 bases and J lost 5, with 15 bases in between. The germline V gene has CDR1 SEHNR and CDR2 FQNEAQ (reference sequence). The CDR3 runs 14 residues. CDR3 nucleotides: TGTGCCAGCAGCCAAGAGGGGTGGAGGACTGAAGCTTTCTTT. It is translated as CASSQEGWRTEAFF. Supplemented by reference TRBV7-9 and TRBJ1-1, the full variable domain reads DTGVSQNPRHKITKRGQNVTFRCDPISEHNRLYWYRQTLGQGPEFLTYFQNEAQLEKSRLLSDRFSAERPKGSFSTLEIQRTEQGDSAMYLCASSQEGWRTEAFFGQGTRLTVV.

This clonotype occurred once. The chain employs TRBV6-4 and TRBJ2-3; weak D call: TRBD1 (5 bases). The V and J ends lost 0 bases and 6 bases respectively, with 7 bases between them. Germline loops: CDR1 MRHNA, CDR2 SNTAGT. This CDR3 is built from 13 residues. The CDR3 bases are TGTGCCAGCAGTGACTCCCAGGGTGATACGCAGTATTTT. Protein sequence: CASSDSQGDTQYF.

This clonotype was seen more than once but under ten times. The chain employs TRBV27 and TRBJ2-7; tentatively, D is TRBD2 (6 bases). V was pared by 6 bases and J by 4 bases, with 16 bases between. The CDR3 consists of 14 residues. The germline V gene encodes CDR1 MNHEY and CDR2 SMNVEV (reference sequence). The CDR3 sequence: CASSLRDLGYEQYF. Here the CDR3 DNA reads TGTGCCAGCAGCTTACGGGACTTGGGGTACGAGCAGTACTTC.

Many counts were recorded for this clonotype. The V gene is TRBV7-9, the J gene TRBJ2-5; D may correspond to TRBD1 or TRBD2 (6 bases each). Germline V gives CDR1 SEHNR, CDR2 FQNEAQ (reference sequence). This CDR3 region has 16 residues. V shed 5 bases and J shed 5 bases, with 21 bases lying between them. The CDR3: CASSLGGDIQQETQYF. In DNA, the CDR3 is TGTGCCAGCAGCCTCGGAGGGGACATCCAGCAGGAGACCCAGTACTTC.

This clonotype has ten or more counts. The CDR3 is CASSQDGLAGETYEQYF. The CDR3, as DNA: TGTGCCAGCAGCCAAGATGGGCTAGCGGGGGAGACCTACGAGCAGTACTTC. The chain joins TRBV4-2 to TRBJ2-7; the match to TRBD2 covers 10 bases. Per the germline V gene, CDR1 is LGHNA and CDR2 is YNFKEQ. The trim removed 0 bases at V and 2 bases at J, leaving 7 bases unmatched. The CDR3 covers 17 residues.

This clonotype was seen a few times. The chain links TRBV6-1 to TRBJ1-3; tentative D call: TRBD1 (6 bases). Trimming left V 5 bases short and J 0 bases short, with 8 bases between. Germline-derived CDR1 and CDR2 are MNHNS and SASEGT. This CDR3 region has 14 residues. CDR3 amino acids: CASSLQGSGNTIYF. The CDR3 DNA follows: TGTGCCAGCAGTTTACAGGGCTCTGGAAACACCATATATTTT.

CDR3: CAWTGGSGLSLNSDTQYF. The CDR3 DNA sequence: TGTGCCTGGACGGGGGGGTCAGGACTATCCCTAAACTCAGATACGCAGTATTTT. The V gene is TRBV30, the J gene TRBJ2-3; TRBD2 matches at 8 bases. Germline V gene data show CDR1 as GTSNPN and CDR2 as SVGIG (reference sequence). J lost 4 bases, V lost 4 bases, and 19 bases had no gene match. The CDR3 is made up of 18 amino acids.

The V call is TRBV3-1, the J call TRBJ2-4; TRBD2 matches 7 bases. V was clipped by 1 base and J by 1 base; unmatched bases: 13. The CDR3 is made up of 19 amino acids. Germline V gene data show CDR1 as LGHDT and CDR2 as YNNKEL (reference sequence). Here the CDR3 DNA reads TGTGCCAGCAGCCAAGTTTGGGGGAGGGGAGGCTTCGCCAAAAACATTCAGTACTTC. Translation: CASSQVWGRGGFAKNIQYF.

This chain connects TRBV9 to TRBJ1-1, with D hard to call. V was trimmed by 1 base and J by 1 base, leaving 11 bases between them. Germline V gives CDR1 SGDLS, CDR2 YYNGEE. This CDR3 spans 15 amino acids. The CDR3 DNA sequence: TGTGCCAGCAGCGTATGGGCGGAGGGGAACACTGAAGCTTTCTTT. It is translated as CASSVWAEGNTEAFF.

The CDR3: CASSVGGGTSSEAFF. In DNA, the CDR3 is TGTGCCAGCAGCGTAGGGGGAGGGACATCTTCTGAAGCTTTCTTT. V gene TRBV9 combines with J gene TRBJ1-1; tentative D call: TRBD1 (6 bases). This CDR3 has 15 amino acids. Trimming took off 0 bases at V and 6 bases at J, with 15 bases between the two ends. CDR1 is SGDLS and CDR2 is YYNGEE in the germline V gene.

The chain employs TRBV3-1 and TRBJ1-5, with TRBD1 as a possible D gene (5 bases). The germline V gene has CDR1 LGHDT and CDR2 YNNKEL (reference sequence). V lost 0 bases to trimming and J lost 2 bases, with 8 bases between them. CDR3 length equals 15 residues. CDR3 DNA: TGTGCCAGCAGCCAAGAGGTAGGGGGCAATCAGCCCCAGCATTTT. Translation gives CASSQEVGGNQPQHF.

The chain joins TRBV7-9 to TRBJ1-5, with D possibly matching TRBD1 (5 bases). Trimming took 8 bases from V and 5 from J, leaving 19 bases between them. There are 15 residues in the CDR3. Germline-derived CDR1 and CDR2 are SEHNR and FQNEAQ (reference sequence). The CDR3 sequence is CASGSGQGSYQPQHF. CDR3 nucleotide sequence: TGTGCCAGCGGCTCGGGGCAGGGCAGCTATCAGCCCCAGCATTTT. The whole variable domain, filled in from reference TRBV7-9 and TRBJ1-5, reads DTGVSQNPRHKITKRGQNVTFRCDPISEHNRLYWYRQTLGQGPEFLTYFQNEAQLEKSRLLSDRFSAERPKGSFSTLEIQRTEQGDSAMYLCASGSGQGSYQPQHFGDGTRLSIL.

To note about this clonotype: Given a much more abundant clone one base away, this may be a read error. The chain is built from TRBV29-1 and TRBJ2-4; TRBD2 matches 10 bases. After removal of 6 bases from V and 8 bases from J, the junction contained 10 bases not matched to a gene. The germline CDR1 and CDR2 sequences are SQVTM and ANQGSEA. The CDR3 contains 14 residues. Here the CDR3 reads CSVALLAGRDIQYF. For the CDR3, the DNA is TGCAGCGTGGCTTTACTAGCGGGAAGAGACATTCAGTACTTC.

There are a few counts of this clonotype. The rearrangement joins TRBV20-1 to TRBJ2-7; 9 bases map to TRBD1. CDR3 length: 14 amino acids. Germline V gene sequence: CDR1 DFQATT, CDR2 SNEGSKA (reference sequence). V lost 5 bases and J lost 1; bases outside the gene matches: 6. The CDR3 coding sequence is TGCAGTGCTGCTCCGGGACAGGGATCCTACGAGCAGTACTTC. As protein: CSAAPGQGSYEQYF.